The present T cell receptor beta chain was sequenced within a study of shared clonotypes between healthy human individuals. Study results and limitations: The study found lower generation probabilities in non-shared clonotypes than in those shared by all four donors. Among the subsets, naive ones generally showed larger estimated richness than memory ones. Sharing across four donors was seen in roughly 5.2% of naive CD4 clonotypes.

Profiling relied on immunoSEQ multiplex PCR, and the TCRdb table lists in-frame clones only, not all of them. Among around 2,100,000 clones listed, less than 95% were seen once. Naive CD8 cells comprised CD45RO-negative, CCR7-positively selected cells, excluding terminally differentiated effector memory CD45RA+ cells. Only Caucasian adults living in Nashville, Tennessee served as donors. This CDR3 is built from 16 residues. Trimming cost V 7 bases and J 5 bases; bases outside gene matches: 13. In germline, CDR1 is PRHDT, CDR2 FYEKMQ (reference sequence). About this clone: The target antigen is unknown.

The V gene is TRBV13, the J gene TRBJ2-2, with 7 bases aligning to TRBD1. This TCR came from a man aged 18 to 30 in good health. The sequenced material came from naive CD8+ T cells sorted from blood. CDR3 protein: CASTPSEGALTGELFF. The CDR3 nucleotides read TGTGCCAGCACCCCCTCCGAGGGGGCGCTGACCGGGGAGCTGTTTTTT.